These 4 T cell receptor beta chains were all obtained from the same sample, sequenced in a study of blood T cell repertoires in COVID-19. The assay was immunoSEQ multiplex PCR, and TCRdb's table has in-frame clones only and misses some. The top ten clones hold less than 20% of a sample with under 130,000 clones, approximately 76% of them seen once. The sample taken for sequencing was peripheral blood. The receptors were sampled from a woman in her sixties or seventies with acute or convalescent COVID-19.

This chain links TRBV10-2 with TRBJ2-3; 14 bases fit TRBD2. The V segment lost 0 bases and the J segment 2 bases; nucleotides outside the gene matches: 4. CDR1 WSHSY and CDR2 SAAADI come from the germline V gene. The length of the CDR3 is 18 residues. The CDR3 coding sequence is TGCGCCAGCAGTGAGTCAGGACTAGCGGGGGGCTTCACAGATACGCAGTATTTT. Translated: CASSESGLAGGFTDTQYF.

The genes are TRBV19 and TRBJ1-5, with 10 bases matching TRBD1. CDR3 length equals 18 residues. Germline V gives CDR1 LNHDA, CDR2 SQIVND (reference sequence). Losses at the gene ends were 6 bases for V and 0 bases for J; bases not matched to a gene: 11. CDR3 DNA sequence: TGTGCCAGTAGCTTAGGGACAGGGGCGCGCTTTAGCAATCAGCCCCAGCATTTT. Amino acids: CASSLGTGARFSNQPQHF.

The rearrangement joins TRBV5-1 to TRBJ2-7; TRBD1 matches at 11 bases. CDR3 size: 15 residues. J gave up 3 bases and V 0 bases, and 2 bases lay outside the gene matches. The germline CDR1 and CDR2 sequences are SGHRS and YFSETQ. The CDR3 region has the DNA TGCGCCAGCAGCTTGGTGGGGACAGGGGGCTACGAGCAGTACTTC. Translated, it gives CASSLVGTGGYEQYF.

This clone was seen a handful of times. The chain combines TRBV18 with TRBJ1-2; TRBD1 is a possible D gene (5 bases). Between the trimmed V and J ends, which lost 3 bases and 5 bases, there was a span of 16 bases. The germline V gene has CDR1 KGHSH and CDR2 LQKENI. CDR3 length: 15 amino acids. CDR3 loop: CASSPAGQGVYGYTF. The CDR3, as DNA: TGTGCCAGCTCACCCGCGGGGCAGGGAGTGTATGGCTACACCTTC.